This T cell receptor beta chain was recovered during a study of blood T cell repertoires in COVID-19. About the study: Sites across the United States, Italy and Spain contributed samples from acute and convalescent COVID-19. T cells, B-cell-depleted T cells, or PBMCs supplied cDNA or gDNA.

Authors' data handling: The authors estimated nucleated cell counts from reference gene primer amplification. Produced via immunoSEQ multiplex PCR; TCRdb's table is partial and in-frame only. That table gives V, J and clone size, and the DNA gave D and trimming. The data hold around 150,000 clones, with 84% observed a single time. This clone was found many times. Germline CDR1 and CDR2: SGHDT and YYEEEE. Trimming removed 4 bases at V and 1 base at J, with 14 bases between. This CDR3 is built from 15 residues. This sequence originates from a human donor in a cohort sampled during active COVID-19. Sequencing was performed on peripheral blood. The chain recombines TRBV5-6 with TRBJ1-1; D unclear. The CDR3 loop is CASSPLSLQNTEAFF. The CDR3 bases are TGTGCCAGCAGCCCTCTCTCCTTACAGAACACTGAAGCTTTCTTT.